A selection of T cell receptor beta chains follows, all from one sample in a study of cytomegalovirus exposure and HLA in healthy donors. The table came from immunoSEQ multiplex PCR; TCRdb's copy has only in-frame clones and leaves some out. This sample's table has about 72,000 clones. The sample taken for sequencing was PBMCs. The receptors shown here come from a man between 50 and 59 years old in good health and CMV-seropositive. CDR3s include the opening cysteine and the closing phenylalanine or tryptophan. Each record gives: J gene, clone size, V gene, D gene, CDR3 protein, CDR3 DNA. A D gene is named only where the DNA matches it firmly. For some rows the clone size is stated as once, few or many, or as a class when expanded; others skip it.

j_call: TRBJ2-2
clone_size: NA
v_call: TRBV7-9
d_call: TRBD2
cdr3_aa: CASSQLAGEMDGELFF
cdr3_nt: TGTGCCAGCAGCCAACTAGCGGGAGAAATGGACGGGGAGCTGTTTTTT

j_call: TRBJ1-6
clone_size: NA
v_call: TRBV5-1
d_call: NA
cdr3_aa: CASTVGAANSPLHF
cdr3_nt: TGCGCCAGCACGGTAGGGGCAGCGAATTCACCCCTCCACTTT

j_call: TRBJ2-5
clone_size: NA
v_call: TRBV5-1
d_call: NA
cdr3_aa: CASSSPLGGFETQYF
cdr3_nt: TGCGCCAGCAGCTCACCTCTGGGGGGATTTGAGACCCAGTACTTC

j_call: TRBJ1-5
clone_size: NA
v_call: TRBV19
d_call: TRBD1
cdr3_aa: CASSPRTGTSNQPQHF
cdr3_nt: TGTGCCAGTAGTCCGCGGACAGGGACCAGCAATCAGCCCCAGCATTTT

j_call: TRBJ2-5
clone_size: NA
v_call: TRBV29-1
d_call: TRBD1
cdr3_aa: CSAGTGSETQYF
cdr3_nt: TGCAGCGCTGGGACAGGGTCCGAGACCCAGTACTTC

j_call: TRBJ1-1
clone_size: NA
v_call: TRBV27
d_call: NA
cdr3_aa: CASSSPTLDTEAFF
cdr3_nt: TGTGCCAGCAGTTCCCCGACACTCGACACTGAAGCTTTCTTT

j_call: TRBJ1-2
clone_size: NA
v_call: TRBV5-1
d_call: NA
cdr3_aa: CASSLVTEYGYTF
cdr3_nt: TGCGCCAGCAGCTTGGTGACAGAGTATGGCTACACCTTC

j_call: TRBJ1-3
clone_size: NA
v_call: TRBV5-4
d_call: NA
cdr3_aa: CASSTDIGAANTIYF
cdr3_nt: TGTGCCAGCAGCACTGATATAGGTGCGGCAAACACCATATATTTT

j_call: TRBJ1-2
clone_size: NA
v_call: TRBV6-6
d_call: TRBD1
cdr3_aa: CASSYDRGHGYTF
cdr3_nt: TGTGCCAGCAGTTACGACAGGGGGCATGGCTACACCTTC

j_call: TRBJ1-5
clone_size: NA
v_call: TRBV9
d_call: TRBD1
cdr3_aa: CASSPGGGGWNQPQHF
cdr3_nt: TGTGCCAGCAGCCCAGGGGGAGGCGGGTGGAATCAGCCCCAGCATTTT

j_call: TRBJ1-4
clone_size: NA
v_call: TRBV5-1
d_call: NA
cdr3_aa: CASSNLPGNEKLFF
cdr3_nt: TGCGCCAGCAGCAATCTACCAGGGAATGAAAAACTGTTTTTT

j_call: TRBJ1-5
clone_size: NA
v_call: TRBV12-2
d_call: NA
cdr3_aa: CASRSLQGWYQPQHF
cdr3_nt: TGTGCAAGTCGCTCCTTACAGGGGTGGTATCAGCCCCAGCATTTT

j_call: TRBJ2-1
clone_size: NA
v_call: TRBV6-5
d_call: TRBD2
cdr3_aa: CASSFGGARGGEQFF
cdr3_nt: TGTGCCAGCAGTTTCGGGGGGGCCAGGGGTGGTGAGCAGTTCTTC

j_call: TRBJ2-2
clone_size: NA
v_call: TRBV21-1
d_call: NA
cdr3_aa: CASSKGRGQGHTGELFF
cdr3_nt: TGTGCCAGCAGCAAAGGAAGGGGACAGGGGCACACCGGGGAGCTGTTTTTT

j_call: TRBJ1-1
clone_size: NA
v_call: TRBV10-3
d_call: NA
cdr3_aa: CAISERGQGDTEAFF
cdr3_nt: TGTGCCATCAGTGAGAGGGGCCAGGGCGACACTGAAGCTTTCTTT

j_call: TRBJ1-2
clone_size: NA
v_call: TRBV6-5
d_call: TRBD1
cdr3_aa: CASSLQGAYGYTF
cdr3_nt: TGTGCCAGCAGCTTACAGGGGGCGTATGGCTACACCTTC

j_call: TRBJ2-1
clone_size: NA
v_call: TRBV6-5
d_call: TRBD2
cdr3_aa: CASSYEVGGGEDEQFF
cdr3_nt: TGTGCCAGCAGTTACGAAGTGGGGGGGGGAGAGGATGAGCAGTTCTTC

j_call: TRBJ2-7
clone_size: NA
v_call: TRBV7-9
d_call: NA
cdr3_aa: CASSLDGTPGGYEQYF
cdr3_nt: TGTGCCAGCAGCTTAGATGGCACTCCAGGGGGGTACGAGCAGTACTTC

j_call: TRBJ1-2
clone_size: NA
v_call: TRBV6-5
d_call: NA
cdr3_aa: CASSYSAGGSDYGYTF
cdr3_nt: TGTGCCAGCAGTTACTCCGCGGGGGGGTCGGACTATGGCTACACCTTC

j_call: TRBJ2-5
clone_size: NA
v_call: TRBV13
d_call: NA
cdr3_aa: CASSLEGETQYF
cdr3_nt: TGTGCCAGCAGCTTAGAGGGGGAGACCCAGTACTTC

j_call: TRBJ2-5
clone_size: NA
v_call: TRBV30
d_call: TRBD2
cdr3_aa: CAWSTSGGETQYF
cdr3_nt: TGTGCCTGGAGTACTAGCGGGGGAGAGACCCAGTACTTC

j_call: TRBJ1-2
clone_size: medium-sized
v_call: TRBV5-4
d_call: NA
cdr3_aa: CASSLGAGDGYTF
cdr3_nt: TGTGCCAGCAGCTTGGGGGCCGGGGATGGCTACACCTTC

j_call: TRBJ1-2
clone_size: NA
v_call: TRBV6-1
d_call: NA
cdr3_aa: CASSETGIVYGYTF
cdr3_nt: TGTGCCAGCAGTGAAACAGGGATCGTCTATGGCTACACCTTC

j_call: TRBJ2-3
clone_size: NA
v_call: TRBV6-1
d_call: NA
cdr3_aa: CASSARLAGATDTQYF
cdr3_nt: TGTGCCAGCAGTGCCCGCCTGGCGGGGGCCACAGATACGCAGTATTTT

j_call: TRBJ1-5
clone_size: NA
v_call: TRBV30
d_call: NA
cdr3_aa: CAWGVRRGNQPQHF
cdr3_nt: TGTGCCTGGGGGGTTCGCAGGGGTAATCAGCCCCAGCATTTT

j_call: TRBJ1-1
clone_size: NA
v_call: TRBV10-3
d_call: TRBD1
cdr3_aa: CAISETDRGGTEAFF
cdr3_nt: TGTGCCATCAGTGAAACCGACAGGGGAGGGACTGAAGCTTTCTTT

j_call: TRBJ2-2
clone_size: NA
v_call: TRBV5-6
d_call: TRBD1
cdr3_aa: CASSYRDSSNTGELFF
cdr3_nt: TGTGCCAGCAGCTACCGGGACAGCTCGAACACCGGGGAGCTGTTTTTT

j_call: TRBJ1-2
clone_size: NA
v_call: TRBV11-2
d_call: NA
cdr3_aa: CASSLLQSRYGYTF
cdr3_nt: TGTGCCAGCAGCTTATTACAGAGCCGATATGGCTACACCTTC

j_call: TRBJ1-5
clone_size: NA
v_call: TRBV6-4
d_call: NA
cdr3_aa: CASSEDNNQPQHF
cdr3_nt: TGTGCCAGCAGTGAGGACAACAATCAGCCCCAGCATTTT

j_call: TRBJ1-4
clone_size: NA
v_call: TRBV4-1
d_call: NA
cdr3_aa: CASSQLYHLTGGKLFF
cdr3_nt: TGCGCCAGCAGCCAGCTCTATCATCTTACGGGGGGAAAACTGTTTTTT

j_call: TRBJ1-1
clone_size: NA
v_call: TRBV6-4
d_call: NA
cdr3_aa: CASRSPPGTEAFF
cdr3_nt: TGTGCCAGCAGGAGTCCACCGGGCACTGAAGCTTTCTTT

j_call: TRBJ1-2
clone_size: NA
v_call: TRBV11-2
d_call: NA
cdr3_aa: CASSHGGNNYGYTF
cdr3_nt: TGTGCCAGCAGCCACGGAGGAAATAACTATGGCTACACCTTC

j_call: TRBJ2-5
clone_size: NA
v_call: TRBV5-1
d_call: NA
cdr3_aa: CASSLDSSGDQYF
cdr3_nt: TGCGCCAGCAGCTTGGACTCCTCGGGGGACCAGTACTTC

j_call: TRBJ2-7
clone_size: NA
v_call: TRBV5-1
d_call: TRBD2
cdr3_aa: CASSLGGSGSYEQYF
cdr3_nt: TGCGCCAGCAGCCTGGGGGGGAGCGGGAGCTACGAGCAGTACTTC

j_call: TRBJ2-2
clone_size: NA
v_call: TRBV10-3
d_call: NA
cdr3_aa: CAISEPTTTGGELFF
cdr3_nt: TGTGCCATCAGTGAACCCACCACCACGGGTGGGGAGCTGTTTTTT

j_call: TRBJ2-7
clone_size: NA
v_call: TRBV18
d_call: TRBD1
cdr3_aa: CASSPPIQGHTYEQYF
cdr3_nt: TGTGCCAGCTCACCACCGATACAGGGGCACACATACGAGCAGTACTTC

j_call: TRBJ1-1
clone_size: NA
v_call: TRBV6-1
d_call: TRBD1
cdr3_aa: CASSGMRTGGSEAFF
cdr3_nt: TGTGCCAGCAGTGGTATGCGAACAGGGGGCTCTGAAGCTTTCTTT

j_call: TRBJ2-7
clone_size: NA
v_call: TRBV5-6
d_call: NA
cdr3_aa: CASSLGVAGREQYF
cdr3_nt: TGTGCCAGCAGCTTGGGAGTGGCAGGGCGCGAGCAGTACTTC

j_call: TRBJ2-1
clone_size: NA
v_call: TRBV4-1
d_call: NA
cdr3_aa: CASSQAWQAAGEKQFF
cdr3_nt: TGCGCCAGCAGCCAGGCGTGGCAGGCCGCCGGGGAAAAGCAGTTCTTC

j_call: TRBJ1-1
clone_size: NA
v_call: TRBV7-8
d_call: NA
cdr3_aa: CASSLIGDTEAFF
cdr3_nt: TGTGCCAGCAGCTTAATTGGAGACACTGAAGCTTTCTTT

j_call: TRBJ1-6
clone_size: NA
v_call: TRBV11-2
d_call: NA
cdr3_aa: CASSLGPETGDSPLHF
cdr3_nt: TGTGCCAGCAGCTTAGGTCCCGAGACAGGAGATTCACCCCTCCACTTT

j_call: TRBJ2-1
clone_size: NA
v_call: TRBV9
d_call: NA
cdr3_aa: CASSVATGLLNEQFF
cdr3_nt: TGTGCCAGCAGCGTAGCTACGGGACTCCTTAATGAGCAGTTCTTC

j_call: TRBJ1-2
clone_size: NA
v_call: TRBV7-9
d_call: NA
cdr3_aa: CASSPGGAYGYTF
cdr3_nt: TGTGCCAGCAGCCCTGGGGGGGCCTATGGCTACACCTTC

j_call: TRBJ1-2
clone_size: NA
v_call: TRBV5-1
d_call: NA
cdr3_aa: CASTPLQGVYGYTF
cdr3_nt: TGCGCCAGCACCCCTTTACAGGGAGTCTATGGCTACACCTTC

j_call: TRBJ2-5
clone_size: NA
v_call: TRBV27
d_call: NA
cdr3_aa: CASSPTVRRGIQETQYF
cdr3_nt: TGTGCCAGCAGTCCTACTGTACGGAGGGGCATCCAAGAGACCCAGTACTTC

j_call: TRBJ1-1
clone_size: NA
v_call: TRBV4-1
d_call: NA
cdr3_aa: CASSQGEGTEAFF
cdr3_nt: TGCGCCAGCAGCCAAGGTGAGGGAACTGAAGCTTTCTTT

j_call: TRBJ2-3
clone_size: NA
v_call: TRBV5-1
d_call: NA
cdr3_aa: CASSWAIQGLTDTQYF
cdr3_nt: TGCGCCAGCAGCTGGGCTATACAGGGCTTGACAGATACGCAGTATTTT

j_call: TRBJ1-2
clone_size: NA
v_call: TRBV28
d_call: TRBD1
cdr3_aa: CAGAPGTGYGYTF
cdr3_nt: TGTGCCGGTGCGCCAGGGACAGGCTATGGCTACACCTTC

j_call: TRBJ1-5
clone_size: NA
v_call: TRBV6-5
d_call: TRBD1
cdr3_aa: CASSYSRGLWNQPQHF
cdr3_nt: TGTGCCAGCAGTTACTCGAGGGGGCTGTGGAATCAGCCCCAGCATTTT

j_call: TRBJ1-3
clone_size: NA
v_call: TRBV28
d_call: NA
cdr3_aa: CASSSQDRGNTIYF
cdr3_nt: TGTGCCAGCAGCTCACAGGATCGTGGAAACACCATATATTTT

j_call: TRBJ2-3
clone_size: NA
v_call: TRBV5-1
d_call: TRBD2
cdr3_aa: CASSLLAGYTDTQYF
cdr3_nt: TGCGCCAGCAGCTTACTAGCGGGGTACACAGATACGCAGTATTTT

j_call: TRBJ1-2
clone_size: NA
v_call: TRBV9
d_call: NA
cdr3_aa: CASSTRDSYGYTF
cdr3_nt: TGTGCCAGCAGCACCCGAGACAGCTATGGCTACACCTTC

j_call: TRBJ1-1
clone_size: NA
v_call: TRBV28
d_call: TRBD1
cdr3_aa: CASSLDRGEAFF
cdr3_nt: TGTGCCAGCAGTTTGGACAGGGGAGAAGCTTTCTTT